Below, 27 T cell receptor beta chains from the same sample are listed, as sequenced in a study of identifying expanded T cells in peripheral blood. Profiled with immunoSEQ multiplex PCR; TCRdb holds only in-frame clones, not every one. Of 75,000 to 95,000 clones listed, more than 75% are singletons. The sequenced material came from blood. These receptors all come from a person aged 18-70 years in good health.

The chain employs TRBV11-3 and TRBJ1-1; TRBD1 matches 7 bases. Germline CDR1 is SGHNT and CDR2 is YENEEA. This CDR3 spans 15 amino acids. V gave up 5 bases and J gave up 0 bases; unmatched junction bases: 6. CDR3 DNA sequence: TGTGCCAGCAGCCCTGGGACAGCCCTGAACACTGAAGCTTTCTTT. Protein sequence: CASSPGTALNTEAFF.

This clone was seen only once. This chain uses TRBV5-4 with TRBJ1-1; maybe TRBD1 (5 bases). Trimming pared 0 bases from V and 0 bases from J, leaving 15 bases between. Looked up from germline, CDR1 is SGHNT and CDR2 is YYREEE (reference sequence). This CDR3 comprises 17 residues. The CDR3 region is CASSLGAGTVMNTEAFF. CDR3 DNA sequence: TGTGCCAGCAGCTTGGGGGCAGGGACCGTCATGAACACTGAAGCTTTCTTT.

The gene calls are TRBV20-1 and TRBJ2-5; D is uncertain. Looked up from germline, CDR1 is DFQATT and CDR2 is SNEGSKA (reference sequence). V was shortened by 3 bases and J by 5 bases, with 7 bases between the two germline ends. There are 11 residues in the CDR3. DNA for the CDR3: TGCAGTGCTAGCCACGGGGAGACCCAGTACTTC. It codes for CSASHGETQYF.

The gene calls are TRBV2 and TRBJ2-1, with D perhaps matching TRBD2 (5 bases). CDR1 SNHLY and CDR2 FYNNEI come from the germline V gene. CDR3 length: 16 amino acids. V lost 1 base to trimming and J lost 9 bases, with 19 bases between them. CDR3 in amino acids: CASSEGGISYASEQFF. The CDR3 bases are TGTGCCAGCAGTGAAGGAGGGATCAGTTATGCTAGTGAGCAGTTCTTC.

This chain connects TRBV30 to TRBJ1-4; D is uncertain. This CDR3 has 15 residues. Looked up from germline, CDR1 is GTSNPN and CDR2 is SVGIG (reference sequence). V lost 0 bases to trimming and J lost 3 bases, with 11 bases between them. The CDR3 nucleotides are TGTGCCTGGAGTGTACGGGCAGGCTCTAATGAAAAACTGTTTTTT. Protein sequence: CAWSVRAGSNEKLFF.

CDR3 sequence: CATSSSGTGLYEQYF. Here the CDR3 DNA reads TGTGCCACCAGCAGCTCCGGGACAGGGTTGTACGAGCAGTACTTC. V usage is TRBV15 and J usage is TRBJ2-7; 9 bases are a match to TRBD1. Losses at the gene ends were 3 bases for V and 4 bases for J; bases not matched to a gene: 7. CDR3 length: 15 amino acids. CDR1 LNHNV and CDR2 YYDKDF come from the germline V gene (reference sequence). Filled out from reference TRBV15 and TRBJ2-7, the complete variable domain reads DAMVIQNPRYQVTQFGKPVTLSCSQTLNHNVMYWYQQKSSQAPKLLFHYYDKDFNNEADTPDNFQSRRPNTSFCFLDIRSPGLGDTAMYLCATSSSGTGLYEQYFGPGTRLTVT.

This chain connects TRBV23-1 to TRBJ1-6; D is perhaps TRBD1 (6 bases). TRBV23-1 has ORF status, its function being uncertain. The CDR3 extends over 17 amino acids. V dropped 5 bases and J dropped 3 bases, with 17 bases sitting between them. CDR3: CASSVSGVRDYNSPLHF. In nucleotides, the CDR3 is TGCGCCAGCAGTGTATCAGGGGTTAGGGACTATAATTCACCCCTCCACTTT.

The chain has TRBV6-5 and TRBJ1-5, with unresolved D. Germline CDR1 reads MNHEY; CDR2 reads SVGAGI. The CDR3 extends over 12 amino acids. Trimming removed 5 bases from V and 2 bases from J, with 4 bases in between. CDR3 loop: CASSMGNQPQHF. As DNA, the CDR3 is TGTGCCAGCAGTATGGGCAATCAGCCCCAGCATTTT.

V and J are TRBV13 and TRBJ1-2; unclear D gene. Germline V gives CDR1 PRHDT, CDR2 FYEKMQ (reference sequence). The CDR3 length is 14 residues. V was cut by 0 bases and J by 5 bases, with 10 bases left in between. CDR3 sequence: CASSLGLIIYGYTF. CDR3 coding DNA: TGTGCCAGCAGCTTAGGCCTTATCATTTATGGCTACACCTTC.

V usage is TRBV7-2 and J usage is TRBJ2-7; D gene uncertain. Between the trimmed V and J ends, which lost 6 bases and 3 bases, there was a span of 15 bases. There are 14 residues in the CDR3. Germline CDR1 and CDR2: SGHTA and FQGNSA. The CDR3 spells CASSSPPIGYEQYF. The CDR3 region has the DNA TGTGCCAGCAGTAGTCCCCCTATCGGCTACGAGCAGTACTTC.

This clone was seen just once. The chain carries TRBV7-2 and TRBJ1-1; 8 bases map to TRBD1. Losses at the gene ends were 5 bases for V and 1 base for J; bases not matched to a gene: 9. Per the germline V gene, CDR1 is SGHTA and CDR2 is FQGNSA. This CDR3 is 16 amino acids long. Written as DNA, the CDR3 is TGTGCCAGCAGCCGAGGCAGGGGGCTACGGAACACTGAAGCTTTCTTT. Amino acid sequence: CASSRGRGLRNTEAFF. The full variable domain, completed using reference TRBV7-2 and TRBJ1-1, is GAGVSQSPSNKVTEKGKDVELRCDPISGHTALYWYRQSLGQGLEFLIYFQGNSAPDKSGLPSDRFSAERTGGSVSTLTIQRTQQEDSAVYLCASSRGRGLRNTEAFFGQGTRLTVV.

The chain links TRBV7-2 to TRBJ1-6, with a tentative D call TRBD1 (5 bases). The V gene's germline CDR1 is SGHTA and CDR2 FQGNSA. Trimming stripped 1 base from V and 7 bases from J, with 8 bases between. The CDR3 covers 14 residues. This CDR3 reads CASSLETGNSPLHF. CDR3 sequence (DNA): TGTGCCAGCAGCTTAGAAACAGGAAATTCACCCCTCCACTTT. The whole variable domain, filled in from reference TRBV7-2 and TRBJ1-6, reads GAGVSQSPSNKVTEKGKDVELRCDPISGHTALYWYRQSLGQGLEFLIYFQGNSAPDKSGLPSDRFSAERTGGSVSTLTIQRTQQEDSAVYLCASSLETGNSPLHFGNGTRLTVT.

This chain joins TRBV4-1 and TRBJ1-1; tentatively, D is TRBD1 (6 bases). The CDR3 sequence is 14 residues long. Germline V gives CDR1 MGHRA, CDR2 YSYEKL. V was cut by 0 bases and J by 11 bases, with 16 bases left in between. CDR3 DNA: TGCGCCAGCAGCCAAGAGATCAGGGGTAAGAAGGCTTTCTTT. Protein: CASSQEIRGKKAFF.

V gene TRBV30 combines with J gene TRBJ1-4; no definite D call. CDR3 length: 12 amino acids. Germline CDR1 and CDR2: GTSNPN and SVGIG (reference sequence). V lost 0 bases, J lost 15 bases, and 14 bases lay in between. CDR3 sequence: CAWSVMRERLFF. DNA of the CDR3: TGTGCCTGGAGTGTAATGAGGGAACGGTTGTTTTTT.

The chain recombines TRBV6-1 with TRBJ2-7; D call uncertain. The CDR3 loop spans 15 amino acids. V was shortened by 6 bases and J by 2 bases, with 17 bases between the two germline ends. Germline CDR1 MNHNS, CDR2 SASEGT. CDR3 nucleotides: TGTGCCAGCAGAGGCGACCGAGAAGGCGCCTACGAGCAGTACTTC. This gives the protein CASRGDREGAYEQYF.

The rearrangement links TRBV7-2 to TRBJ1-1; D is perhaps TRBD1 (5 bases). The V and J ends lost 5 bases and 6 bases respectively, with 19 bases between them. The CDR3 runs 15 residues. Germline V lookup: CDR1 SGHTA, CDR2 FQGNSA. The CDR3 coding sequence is TGTGCCAGCAGCACATGGGGGTCTGAGAGGGCTGAAGCTTTCTTT. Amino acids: CASSTWGSERAEAFF.

DNA for the CDR3: TGCGCCAGCAGCTTGGGACAGGGTTGGGATTCACCCCTCCACTTT. It yields the protein CASSLGQGWDSPLHF. This sequence joins TRBV5-1 and TRBJ1-6; TRBD1 matches at 7 bases. This CDR3 comprises 15 residues. The germline V gene encodes CDR1 SGHRS and CDR2 YFSETQ. Trimming took 0 bases from V and 8 from J; bases not matched to a gene: 5. Full variable domain (outside the CDR3, taken from reference TRBV5-1 and TRBJ1-6): KAGVTQTPRYLIKTRGQQVTLSCSPISGHRSVSWYQQTPGQGLQFLFEYFSETQRNKGNFPGRFSGRQFSNSRSEMNVSTLELGDSALYLCASSLGQGWDSPLHFGNGTRLTVT.

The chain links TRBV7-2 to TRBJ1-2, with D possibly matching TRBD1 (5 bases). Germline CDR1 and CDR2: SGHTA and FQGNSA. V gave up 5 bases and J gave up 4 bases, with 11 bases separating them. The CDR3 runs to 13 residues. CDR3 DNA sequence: TGTGCCAGCAGCCCGGACAAGAGCTATGGCTACACCTTC. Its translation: CASSPDKSYGYTF.

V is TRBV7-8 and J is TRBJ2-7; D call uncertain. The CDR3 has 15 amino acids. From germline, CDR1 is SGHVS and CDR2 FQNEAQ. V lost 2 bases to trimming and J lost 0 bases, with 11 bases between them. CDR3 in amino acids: CASSLRSWDSYEQYF. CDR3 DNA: TGTGCCAGCAGCTTACGTTCGTGGGACTCCTACGAGCAGTACTTC.

DNA for the CDR3: TGTGCCAGCAGTCTAGGGGTTTTCTCACCCCTCCACTTT. This translates into CASSLGVFSPLHF. The V gene is TRBV6-1, the J gene TRBJ1-6; tentatively, D is TRBD1 (5 bases). Germline V gene lookup returns CDR1 MNHNS and CDR2 SASEGT. Trimming pared 5 bases from V and 10 bases from J, leaving 12 bases between. The CDR3 covers 13 residues.

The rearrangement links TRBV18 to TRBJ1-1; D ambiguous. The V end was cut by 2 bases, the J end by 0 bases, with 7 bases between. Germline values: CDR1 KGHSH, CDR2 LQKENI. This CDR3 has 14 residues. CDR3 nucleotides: TGTGCCAGCTCACCAGGGAAGCTGAACACTGAAGCTTTCTTT. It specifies CASSPGKLNTEAFF. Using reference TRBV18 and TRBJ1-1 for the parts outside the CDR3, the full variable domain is NAGVMQNPRHLVRRRGQEARLRCSPMKGHSHVYWYRQLPEEGLKFMVYLQKENIIDESGMPKERFSAEFPKEGPSILRIQQVVRGDSAAYFCASSPGKLNTEAFFGQGTRLTVV.

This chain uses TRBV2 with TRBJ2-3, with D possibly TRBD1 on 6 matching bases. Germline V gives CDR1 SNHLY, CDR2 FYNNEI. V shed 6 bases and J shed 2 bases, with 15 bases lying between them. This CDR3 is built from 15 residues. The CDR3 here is CASSVVQGPTDTQYF. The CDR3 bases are TGTGCCAGCAGCGTTGTACAGGGCCCCACAGATACGCAGTATTTT.

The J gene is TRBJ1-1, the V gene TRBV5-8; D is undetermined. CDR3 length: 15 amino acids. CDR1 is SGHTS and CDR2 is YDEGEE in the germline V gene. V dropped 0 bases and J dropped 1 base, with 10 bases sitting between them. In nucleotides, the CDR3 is TGTGCCAGCAGCTTGGGGGCCTTGGGGAACACTGAAGCTTTCTTT. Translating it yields CASSLGALGNTEAFF.

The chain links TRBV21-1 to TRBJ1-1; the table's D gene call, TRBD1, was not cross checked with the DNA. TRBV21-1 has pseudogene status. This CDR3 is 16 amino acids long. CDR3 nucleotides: TGTGCCAGCGAGGGACAGGGAGGCTTATGGGACACTGAAGCTTTCTTT. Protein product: CASEGQGGLWDTEAFF.

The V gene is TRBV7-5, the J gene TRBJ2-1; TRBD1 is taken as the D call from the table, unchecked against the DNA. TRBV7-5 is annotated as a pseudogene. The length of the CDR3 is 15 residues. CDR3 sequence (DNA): TGTGCCAGCACGTCCGGGACAGGGGTGTTCGGTGAGCAGTTCTTC. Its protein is CASTSGTGVFGEQFF.

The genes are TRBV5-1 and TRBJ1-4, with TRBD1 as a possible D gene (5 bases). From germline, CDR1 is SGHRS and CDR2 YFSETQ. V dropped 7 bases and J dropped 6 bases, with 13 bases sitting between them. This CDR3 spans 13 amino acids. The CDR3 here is CASRRGEDEKLFF. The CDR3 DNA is TGCGCCAGCCGCCGGGGGGAGGATGAAAAACTGTTTTTT.

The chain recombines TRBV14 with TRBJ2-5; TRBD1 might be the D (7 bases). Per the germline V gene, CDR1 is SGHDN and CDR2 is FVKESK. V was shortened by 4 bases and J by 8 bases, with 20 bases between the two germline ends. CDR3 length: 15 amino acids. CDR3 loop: CASSRGVWQGGTQYF. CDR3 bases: TGTGCCAGCAGCCGAGGGGTTTGGCAGGGGGGAACCCAGTACTTC.